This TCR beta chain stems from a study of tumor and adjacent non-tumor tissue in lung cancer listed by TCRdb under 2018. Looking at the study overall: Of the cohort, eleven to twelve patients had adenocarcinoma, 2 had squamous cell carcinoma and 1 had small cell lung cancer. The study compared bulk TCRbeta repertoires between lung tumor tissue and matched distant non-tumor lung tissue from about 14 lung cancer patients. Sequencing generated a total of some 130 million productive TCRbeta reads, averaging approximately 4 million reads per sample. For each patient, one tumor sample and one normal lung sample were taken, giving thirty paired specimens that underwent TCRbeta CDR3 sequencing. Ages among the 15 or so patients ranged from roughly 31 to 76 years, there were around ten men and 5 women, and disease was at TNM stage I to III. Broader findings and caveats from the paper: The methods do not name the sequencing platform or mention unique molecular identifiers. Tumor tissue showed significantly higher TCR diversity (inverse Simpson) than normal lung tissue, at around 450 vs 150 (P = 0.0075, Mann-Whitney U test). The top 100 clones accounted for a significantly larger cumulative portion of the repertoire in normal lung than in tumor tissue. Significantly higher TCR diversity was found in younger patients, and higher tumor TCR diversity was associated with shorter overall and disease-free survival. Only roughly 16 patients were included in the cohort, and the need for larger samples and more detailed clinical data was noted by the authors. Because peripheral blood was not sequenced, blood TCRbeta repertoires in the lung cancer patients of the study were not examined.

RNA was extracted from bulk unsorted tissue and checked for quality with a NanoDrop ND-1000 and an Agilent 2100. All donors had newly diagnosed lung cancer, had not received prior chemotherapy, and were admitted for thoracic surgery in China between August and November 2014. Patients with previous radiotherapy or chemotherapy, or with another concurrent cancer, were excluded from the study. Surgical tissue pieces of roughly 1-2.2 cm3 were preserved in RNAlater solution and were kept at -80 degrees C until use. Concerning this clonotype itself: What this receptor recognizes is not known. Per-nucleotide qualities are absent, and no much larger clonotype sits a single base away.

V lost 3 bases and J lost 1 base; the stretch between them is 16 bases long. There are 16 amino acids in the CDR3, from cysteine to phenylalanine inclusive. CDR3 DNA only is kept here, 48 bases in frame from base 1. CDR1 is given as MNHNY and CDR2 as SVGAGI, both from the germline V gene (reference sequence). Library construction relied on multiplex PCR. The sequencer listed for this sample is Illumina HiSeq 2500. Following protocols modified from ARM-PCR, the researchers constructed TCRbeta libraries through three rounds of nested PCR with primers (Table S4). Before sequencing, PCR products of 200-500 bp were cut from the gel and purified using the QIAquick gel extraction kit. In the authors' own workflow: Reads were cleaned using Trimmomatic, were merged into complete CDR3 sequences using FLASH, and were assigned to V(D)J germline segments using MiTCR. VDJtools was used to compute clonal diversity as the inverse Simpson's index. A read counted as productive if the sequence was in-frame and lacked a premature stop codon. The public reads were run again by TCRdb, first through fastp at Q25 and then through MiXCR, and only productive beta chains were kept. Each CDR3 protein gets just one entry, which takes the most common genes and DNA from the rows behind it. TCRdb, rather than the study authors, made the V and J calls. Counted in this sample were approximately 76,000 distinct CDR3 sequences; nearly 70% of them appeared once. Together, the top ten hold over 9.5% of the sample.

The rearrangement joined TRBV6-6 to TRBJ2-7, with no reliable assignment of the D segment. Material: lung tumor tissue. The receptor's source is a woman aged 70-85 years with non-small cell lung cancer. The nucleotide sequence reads TGTGCCAGCAGTTATCCGAAGAAAGCCCCTTCCTACGAGCAGTACTTC. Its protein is CASSYPKKAPSYEQYF.